The T cell receptor (beta chain) under discussion was sequenced for a study of blood T cell repertoires in COVID-19. The wider study: From T cells, B-cell-depleted T cells, or PBMCs came the material, which was cDNA or gDNA.

Trimming shortened V by 7 bases and J by 4 bases, and 13 bases separated the two germline ends. CDR1 SQVTM and CDR2 ANQGSEA come from the germline V gene. This CDR3 has 12 amino acids. In the original workflow: Amplification with reference gene primers provided the estimates of nucleated cell counts. Assay used: immunoSEQ multiplex PCR; TCRdb lists only in-frame clones, some missing. Clonal size and the V and J genes are those of that table, whereas D and trimming came from the DNA. Here the sample spans 87,000 or so clones, about 80% being singletons. The chain employs TRBV29-1 and TRBJ1-1; the D gene is possibly TRBD1 (5 bases). The specimen was peripheral blood. The receptor was isolated from a woman between 65 and 79 years old with acute or convalescent COVID-19. The chain's CDR3 is CSGFFRVTEAFF. CDR3 nucleotides: TGCAGCGGGTTCTTCAGGGTCACTGAAGCTTTCTTT.